This TCR beta chain was recovered during a study of technical replicates of blood from a handful of donors. The protocol was immunoSEQ multiplex PCR, while the TCRdb copy is restricted to in-frame clones and leaves out a portion. This table holds tens of thousands of clones, 95% to 96% found once. CDR3 length equals 18 residues. The V gene end was trimmed by 1 base and the J gene end by 4 bases; junction bases not matched to a gene: 14. Per the germline V gene, CDR1 is SGHAT and CDR2 is FQNNGV. The chain links TRBV11-2 to TRBJ2-7; 9 bases map to TRBD1. This TCR came from a human donor in good health. Sequenced material: T cells isolated from PBMCs. DNA of the CDR3: TGTGCCAGCAGCTTAGTTATAGAGACCGGGACAGGGCTTTACGAGCAGTACTTC. This encodes CASSLVIETGTGLYEQYF.